What follows are 13 T cell receptor beta chains derived from one specimen sequenced in a study of shared clonotypes between healthy human individuals. Assay used: immunoSEQ multiplex PCR; TCRdb lists only in-frame clones, some missing. The profile shows about 1 million clones, about 70% of them singletons. Sequenced input: memory CD4+ T cells sorted from blood. Subset reported: CD45RA-negative fraction. All receptors derive from a young man in good health.

The chain recombines TRBV10-1 with TRBJ2-5; 11 nucleotides align to TRBD2. The length of the CDR3 is 15 residues. Trimming took 2 bases from V and 4 from J; bases not matched to a gene: 3. The germline gives CDR1 WNHNN, CDR2 SYGVQD (reference sequence). The CDR3 loop is CASSEGLAGGETQYF. The CDR3 bases are TGCGCCAGCAGTGAGGGGCTAGCGGGGGGAGAGACCCAGTACTTC.

This rearrangement joins TRBV5-1 to TRBJ2-7, with unresolved D. Trimming shortened V by 2 bases and J by 2 bases, and 11 bases separated the two germline ends. The CDR3 has 14 residues. Germline values: CDR1 SGHRS, CDR2 YFSETQ. Here the CDR3 DNA reads TGCGCCAGCAGCTTCGAAGCCCCGCCCTACGAGCAGTACTTC. Its translation: CASSFEAPPYEQYF.

In this sample, this clone turned up once. This chain joins TRBV7-9 and TRBJ2-3, with TRBD2 matching 10 bases. CDR3 length equals 16 residues. V lost 1 base and J lost 5; bases outside the gene matches: 6. Germline V gene sequence: CDR1 SEHNR, CDR2 FQNEAQ (reference sequence). Written as DNA, the CDR3 is TGTGCCAGCAGCTTAGGAAGTCTAGCGGGAGTAGATACGCAGTATTTT. Translation: CASSLGSLAGVDTQYF.

V is TRBV5-4 and J is TRBJ2-7; possible D gene TRBD2, 5 bases. The V end was cut by 4 bases, the J end by 7 bases, with 12 bases between. Looked up from germline, CDR1 is SGHNT and CDR2 is YYREEE (reference sequence). The CDR3 loop spans 12 amino acids. CDR3 bases: TGTGCCAGCAGCCAAAGGACGGGGGAGCAGTACTTC. It yields the protein CASSQRTGEQYF.

This sequence joins TRBV27 and TRBJ2-1, with 8 positions matching TRBD1. The CDR3 runs to 15 residues. The J segment lost 5 bases and the V segment lost 5 bases, leaving 8 bases of the junction unmatched. Germline V lookup: CDR1 MNHEY, CDR2 SMNVEV (reference sequence). The chain's CDR3 is CASSQSRGRNNEQFF. CDR3 nucleotides: TGTGCCAGCAGTCAATCCAGGGGGCGAAACAATGAGCAGTTCTTC.

J is TRBJ2-7 and V is TRBV7-2, with a possible D match to TRBD1 (5 bases). Germline V CDR1 and CDR2: SGHTA, FQGNSA. This CDR3 is 16 amino acids long. V lost 5 bases to trimming and J lost 5 bases, with 22 bases between them. CDR3 bases: TGTGCCAGCAGCCTAACCCCTGGGGCTAGTCGCGACGAGCAGTACTTC. It codes for CASSLTPGASRDEQYF. Full variable domain (rest looked up from reference TRBV7-2 and TRBJ2-7): GAGVSQSPSNKVTEKGKDVELRCDPISGHTALYWYRQSLGQGLEFLIYFQGNSAPDKSGLPSDRFSAERTGGSVSTLTIQRTQQEDSAVYLCASSLTPGASRDEQYFGPGTRLTVT.

This clone occurred many times. The chain employs TRBV7-9 and TRBJ2-1, with D perhaps TRBD1 or TRBD2 (6 bases each). This CDR3 comprises 15 residues. The germline gives CDR1 SEHNR, CDR2 FQNEAQ (reference sequence). V was clipped by 5 bases and J by 2 bases, with 13 bases between them. CDR3 nucleotide sequence: TGTGCCAGCAGCCTAGACGGGGGCCCCTACAATGAGCAGTTCTTC. Its translation is CASSLDGGPYNEQFF.

Note on this clone: Other nucleotide sequences in the sample specify the same CDR3. The rearrangement links TRBV27 to TRBJ1-1; TRBD1 matches 8 bases. The CDR3 is 13 residues long. From germline, CDR1 is MNHEY and CDR2 SMNVEV (reference sequence). V was clipped by 6 bases and J by 0 bases; unmatched bases: 0. The CDR3 coding sequence is TGTGCCAGCAGGGACAGGGTGAACACTGAAGCTTTCTTT. Its protein is CASRDRVNTEAFF.

The V and J genes are TRBV6-1 and TRBJ1-5; 7 nucleotides line up with TRBD1. The CDR3 extends over 14 amino acids. Germline values: CDR1 MNHNS, CDR2 SASEGT. V gave up 6 bases and J gave up 5 bases; unmatched junction bases: 7. The chain's CDR3 is CASSRQGGYQPQHF. The CDR3 bases are TGTGCCAGCAGCCGACAGGGTGGTTATCAGCCCCAGCATTTT.

As concerns this clone: A much more abundant neighbour one base away suggests this may be a read error. Other DNA sequences in this sample translate to the same CDR3. The DNA for the CDR3 is TGCGCCAGCAGCCAAGATACCGCAGGGGGCTTCGGGGAGCTGTTTTTT. Amino acids: CASSQDTAGGFGELFF. The chain carries TRBV4-1 and TRBJ2-2, with 8 positions matching TRBD1. Germline V gene lookup returns CDR1 MGHRA and CDR2 YSYEKL. The V gene end was trimmed by 0 bases and the J gene end by 7 bases; junction bases not matched to a gene: 7. The CDR3 is 16 residues long.

Details on this clone: In the same sample, other DNA sequences code for this CDR3. The chain carries TRBV5-4 and TRBJ2-6, with no clear D. CDR1 and CDR2 from the germline V gene are SGHNT and YYREEE (reference sequence). V lost 2 bases and J lost 1, with 4 bases in between. CDR3 length: 14 amino acids. This CDR3 is CASSFSSGANVLTF. The CDR3 coding sequence is TGTGCCAGCAGCTTTTCTTCTGGGGCCAACGTCCTGACTTTC.

V gene TRBV30 combines with J gene TRBJ1-2; D gene uncertain. Trimming pared 5 bases from V and 3 bases from J, leaving 4 bases between. Germline assignment: CDR1 GTSNPN and CDR2 SVGIG (reference sequence). The CDR3 covers 10 residues. CDR3 protein: CAWHDYGYTF. The DNA of the CDR3 is TGTGCCTGGCACGACTATGGCTACACCTTC.

The chain employs TRBV6-5 and TRBJ2-2; D gene ambiguous. This CDR3 is 13 amino acids long. Germline V gene data show CDR1 as MNHEY and CDR2 as SVGAGI. V lost 5 bases, J lost 3 bases, and 7 bases lay in between. The CDR3 is CASSPAYTGELFF. The DNA of the CDR3 is TGTGCCAGCAGTCCAGCATACACCGGGGAGCTGTTTTTT.